These T cell receptor beta chains were read from a single sample in a study of T cell repertoires in cytomegalovirus infection. TCRdb reanalysed the reads using MiXCR and keeps one entry per CDR3 protein. The table records around 240,000 distinct CDR3 sequences, 20% to 25% of them present only once. Input material: CD8+ T cells from PBMCs. The receptor source for this set is a human donor in good health (CMV status not recorded). Some clones in this sample may be carry-over from other donors' samples. Both conserved end residues are trimmed from each CDR3.

v_gene: TRBV12-3/TRBV12-4; j_gene: TRBJ2-1; CDR3aa: ASSLGHSYNEQF
v_gene: TRBV5-6; j_gene: TRBJ1-5; CDR3aa: ASSRDGNLNQPQH
v_gene: TRBV7-6; j_gene: TRBJ2-2; CDR3aa: ASSLAPGELF
v_gene: TRBV7-2; j_gene: TRBJ2-7; CDR3aa: ASSLIGPSGEQY
v_gene: TRBV7-9; j_gene: TRBJ2-7; CDR3aa: ASSMGRLEQY
v_gene: TRBV13; j_gene: TRBJ2-1; CDR3aa: ASSFPENEQF
v_gene: TRBV19; j_gene: TRBJ1-1; CDR3aa: ASSIGVLNTEAF
v_gene: TRBV7-9; j_gene: TRBJ1-5; CDR3aa: ASSPGQVEGGGQPQH
v_gene: TRBV12-3/TRBV12-4; j_gene: TRBJ2-1; CDR3aa: ASSLPWSSGGANEQF
v_gene: TRBV5-5; j_gene: TRBJ2-7; CDR3aa: ASSLGQGLSYEQY
v_gene: TRBV3-1; j_gene: TRBJ2-1; CDR3aa: ASSHSDRNEQF
v_gene: TRBV20-1; j_gene: TRBJ2-7; CDR3aa: SASGLAGGIFSYEQY
v_gene: TRBV7-9; j_gene: TRBJ1-1; CDR3aa: ASSLTVLEAF
v_gene: TRBV5-1; j_gene: TRBJ1-1; CDR3aa: ASSLDGHTEAF
v_gene: TRBV7-9; j_gene: TRBJ2-5; CDR3aa: ASRSPDRGETQY
v_gene: TRBV29-1; j_gene: TRBJ2-3; CDR3aa: SVPGGSTDTQY
v_gene: TRBV2; j_gene: TRBJ2-1; CDR3aa: ASSGLGLANEQF
v_gene: TRBV7-9; j_gene: TRBJ2-7; CDR3aa: ASSKQGRSSYEQY
v_gene: TRBV12-3/TRBV12-4; j_gene: TRBJ1-4; CDR3aa: ASSLLAENEKLF
v_gene: TRBV28; j_gene: TRBJ2-5; CDR3aa: ASTRTDQETQY
v_gene: TRBV2; j_gene: TRBJ2-7; CDR3aa: ASSEAHGTGSYEQY
v_gene: TRBV7-9; j_gene: TRBJ2-3; CDR3aa: ASILAGGNTQY
v_gene: TRBV7-2; j_gene: TRBJ2-7; CDR3aa: ASTGERTSGGYTPYEQY
v_gene: TRBV2; j_gene: TRBJ1-2; CDR3aa: ASSEFFTGLGYGYT
v_gene: TRBV7-9; j_gene: TRBJ1-1; CDR3aa: AVSWGGNTEAF
v_gene: TRBV9; j_gene: TRBJ2-7; CDR3aa: ASSDSLLREQY
v_gene: TRBV11-2; j_gene: TRBJ2-1; CDR3aa: ASSLEGVLNEQF
v_gene: TRBV14; j_gene: TRBJ1-2; CDR3aa: ASSQAGGHGYT
v_gene: TRBV7-9; j_gene: TRBJ2-1; CDR3aa: ASSSRTSLAINEQF
v_gene: TRBV29-1; j_gene: TRBJ1-1; CDR3aa: SDGQDTEAF
v_gene: TRBV13; j_gene: TRBJ1-5; CDR3aa: ASSFRGKQPQH
v_gene: TRBV4-2; j_gene: TRBJ2-7; CDR3aa: ASSQEDSGGLSSYEQY
v_gene: TRBV7-2; j_gene: TRBJ1-3; CDR3aa: ASSYGQPSGNTIY
v_gene: TRBV20-1; j_gene: TRBJ2-3; CDR3aa: SARDGGGLPPADTQY
v_gene: TRBV18; j_gene: TRBJ2-1; CDR3aa: ASSPPAGGNEQF
v_gene: TRBV19; j_gene: TRBJ2-1; CDR3aa: ASTPGGRGQNEQF
v_gene: TRBV14; j_gene: TRBJ1-2; CDR3aa: ASSQVGYYGYT
v_gene: TRBV28; j_gene: TRBJ2-7; CDR3aa: ASSTNGFLSYEQY
v_gene: TRBV5-4; j_gene: TRBJ2-3; CDR3aa: ASSLAPLDPDTQY
v_gene: TRBV11-2; j_gene: TRBJ2-5; CDR3aa: ASYTDGGETQY
v_gene: TRBV6-5; j_gene: TRBJ2-7; CDR3aa: ASSYSSEMDEQY
v_gene: TRBV7-6; j_gene: TRBJ1-5; CDR3aa: ASSHGAGSDQPQH
v_gene: TRBV20-1; j_gene: TRBJ2-6; CDR3aa: SARGVDPHSGANVLT
v_gene: TRBV7-2; j_gene: TRBJ1-5; CDR3aa: ASSAAQGYSNQPQH
v_gene: TRBV7-2; j_gene: TRBJ2-1; CDR3aa: ASSLRFEGRQF
v_gene: TRBV6-1; j_gene: TRBJ2-7; CDR3aa: ASSLGTGKRDEQY
v_gene: TRBV20-1; j_gene: TRBJ2-5; CDR3aa: SARDGQGLAGGEETQY
v_gene: TRBV4-1; j_gene: TRBJ2-5; CDR3aa: ASSPRIPAGGQETQY